A selection of T cell receptor beta chains follows, all from one sample in a study of OX40 agonist ivuxolimab in advanced cancers. Measured with immunoSEQ multiplex PCR; TCRdb has only the in-frame clones, and not every one. The sample carries about 82,000 clones, less than 90% recorded once. The sequences come from CD4+ or CD8+ T cells sorted from blood, collected in a trial of the OX40 agonist ivuxolimab. The receptors originated from an adult with an advanced solid tumor such as melanoma, head and neck, liver or kidney cancer. Both conserved end residues are part of each CDR3. D genes are given only for firm matches. Size values are once, few and many counts, or a class for expanded clones, and some rows have none.

abundance	d_gene	v_gene	j_gene	CDR3nt	CDR3aa
.	.	TRBV7-2	TRBJ1-5	TGTGCCAGCAGCCCCCGGTGGGGGGCCGATCAGCCCCAGCATTTT	CASSPRWGADQPQHF
.	TRBD1	TRBV7-9	TRBJ1-2	TGTGCCAGCAGGATGCGGGGACAGCTGAACGGCTACACCTTC	CASRMRGQLNGYTF
.	.	TRBV5-1	TRBJ2-7	TGCGCCAGCAGCTTGGGGCAGGGGTTAAGGGAGCAGTACTTC	CASSLGQGLREQYF
.	.	TRBV2	TRBJ1-5	TGTGCCAGCACCCGCAGATCCCTCAATCAGCCCCAGCATTTT	CASTRRSLNQPQHF
many	TRBD1	TRBV4-2	TRBJ1-5	TGTGCCAGCAGCCAATCGGGACAGGGGGCTGGGCAGCCCCAGCATTTT	CASSQSGQGAGQPQHF
.	TRBD2	TRBV6-6	TRBJ2-3	TGTGCCAGCACCCGCCGACTAGCGGTTCGCACAGATACGCAGTATTTT	CASTRRLAVRTDTQYF
.	.	TRBV6-1	TRBJ2-3	TGTGCCAGCAGTTTACAGGGCATCCCCACAGATACGCAGTATTTT	CASSLQGIPTDTQYF
.	TRBD2	TRBV27	TRBJ2-3	TGTGCCAGCAGTTTTCTAGCGGGGACAGATACGCAGTATTTT	CASSFLAGTDTQYF
once	TRBD1	TRBV11-2	TRBJ2-5	TGTGCCAGCAGCGGCTTAGGGGGCAGGACCCAAGAGACCCAGTACTTC	CASSGLGGRTQETQYF
.	.	TRBV11-2	TRBJ2-2	TGTGCCAGCAGCTTCTCCCTCTCTGGGGAGCTGTTTTTT	CASSFSLSGELFF
.	TRBD1	TRBV5-6	TRBJ1-6	TGTGCCAGCAGCATCGACAGGGGGCACCGCTCCTATAATTCACCCCTCCACTTT	CASSIDRGHRSYNSPLHF
.	.	TRBV5-6	TRBJ1-2	TGTGCCAGCAGCCGGTCCGTTATGGGAGGGTATGGCTACACCTTC	CASSRSVMGGYGYTF
.	.	TRBV6-5	TRBJ1-1	TGTGCCAGCAGCCGGACAGTTAAGAACACTGAAGCTTTCTTT	CASSRTVKNTEAFF
.	.	TRBV11-3	TRBJ1-5	TGTGCCAGCAGCTTAGTAAGCAATCAGCCCCAGCATTTT	CASSLVSNQPQHF
.	TRBD1	TRBV7-8	TRBJ2-7	TGTGCCAGCAGCGTGACAGGGGGTCTGGTAGCCGAGCAGTACTTC	CASSVTGGLVAEQYF
.	TRBD1	TRBV28	TRBJ1-5	TGTGCCAGCAGTGTACAGGGGTTGGGTAATCAGCCCCAGCATTTT	CASSVQGLGNQPQHF
.	.	TRBV5-6	TRBJ1-2	TGTGCCAGCAGCGGCGATGGGAATGGCTACACCTTC	CASSGDGNGYTF
.	.	TRBV5-6	TRBJ1-5	TGTGCCAGCAGCCTAATTGGGGGCGCGCAGCATTTT	CASSLIGGAQHF
.	.	TRBV9	TRBJ1-6	TGTGCCAGCAGCGTCAATGCGGACTCACCCCTCCACTTT	CASSVNADSPLHF
few	.	TRBV20-1	TRBJ1-1	TGCAGTGCTAGAGCTACAAGGGAAGCTTTCTTT	CSARATREAFF
.	TRBD1	TRBV7-6	TRBJ1-1	TGTGCCAGCAGTCGAAGGGAGGGGGCGAATGGCAACACTGAAGCTTTCTTT	CASSRREGANGNTEAFF
.	.	TRBV6-5	TRBJ1-4	TGTGCCAGCAGTTACTCGCCGGGCAATAATGAAAAACTGTTTTTT	CASSYSPGNNEKLFF
once	TRBD1	TRBV6-5	TRBJ2-5	TGTGCCAGCAGTTACGAGGCAGGGGGTAGTGAGACCCAGTACTTC	CASSYEAGGSETQYF
.	.	TRBV28	TRBJ1-5	TGTGCCAGCAGTCTGGGTATGCAGCCCCAGCATTTT	CASSLGMQPQHF
.	.	TRBV5-4	TRBJ2-1	TGTGCCAGCAGCCGGGGCGATCCGGGTAGTTGGAATGAGCAGTTCTTC	CASSRGDPGSWNEQFF
once	TRBD2	TRBV4-3	TRBJ2-2	TGCGCCAGCAGCCAACCTACTAGCGGGGGGAGCACCGGGGAGCTGTTTTTT	CASSQPTSGGSTGELFF
.	.	TRBV12-5	TRBJ2-7	TGTGCTAGTGGTTTGCCACCTAGTTTCTGGGGCCGGAACTACGAGCAGTACTTC	CASGLPPSFWGRNYEQYF
.	.	TRBV7-2	TRBJ2-7	TGTGCCAGCAGCTTAGCGGGGGCACGCTACGAGCAGTACTTC	CASSLAGARYEQYF
.	.	TRBV5-6	TRBJ2-3	TGTGCCAGCAGCTTGACAGGGACAGATACGCAGTATTTT	CASSLTGTDTQYF
few	.	TRBV7-9	TRBJ1-2	TGTGCCAGCAGCTTATCCGACTATGGCTACACCTTC	CASSLSDYGYTF
.	.	TRBV18	TRBJ2-5	TGTGCCAGCTCACCAGGGTTACAAGAGACCCAGTACTTC	CASSPGLQETQYF
.	.	TRBV6-1	TRBJ2-7	TGTGCCAGCAGTCCTCGGACGGCGGCGGACTACGAGCAGTACTTC	CASSPRTAADYEQYF
.	.	TRBV7-9	TRBJ1-1	TGTGCCAGCAGCTTAATTAGGGGGAACACTGAAGCTTTCTTT	CASSLIRGNTEAFF
.	.	TRBV19	TRBJ2-7	TGTGCCAGTAGGAGGGACTGGAGCTCCTACGAGCAGTACTTC	CASRRDWSSYEQYF
once	TRBD2	TRBV4-3	TRBJ2-1	TGCGCCAGCAGCCAGCGGGGACTAGCGGGGGACAATGAGCAGTTCTTC	CASSQRGLAGDNEQFF
.	.	TRBV18	TRBJ2-1	TGTGCCAGCTCACCCCTAGATGCGGGGAGCGGCTACAATGAGCAGTTCTTC	CASSPLDAGSGYNEQFF
once	.	TRBV29-1	TRBJ1-1	TGCAGCGCCCAAGAACAGGGAGGGGGCACTGAAGCTTTCTTT	CSAQEQGGGTEAFF
.	TRBD1	TRBV11-2	TRBJ1-1	TGTGCCAGCAGCCCAAGGACAGGGAACACTGAAGCTTTCTTT	CASSPRTGNTEAFF
few	.	TRBV6-1	TRBJ2-3	TGTGCCAGCAGTGAAAGGGGGGCAGTATCCCCAGATACGCAGTATTTT	CASSERGAVSPDTQYF
.	.	TRBV7-9	TRBJ1-6	TGTGCCAGCAGCTCCCAGGGTGATTCACCCCTCCACTTT	CASSSQGDSPLHF
.	TRBD1	TRBV5-6	TRBJ1-6	TGTGCCAGCAGAAGGCCAGGGGGTAGTTCACCCCTCCACTTT	CASRRPGGSSPLHF
few	.	TRBV7-2	TRBJ2-7	TGTGCCAGCAGCTTACGGCGGGGGCGCAACTACGAGCAGTACTTC	CASSLRRGRNYEQYF
.	TRBD2	TRBV7-2	TRBJ2-1	TGTGCCAGCAGCTTAACGGCCCTAGCGGGGGGGTACAATGAGCAGTTCTTC	CASSLTALAGGYNEQFF
.	TRBD1	TRBV6-5	TRBJ2-7	TGTGCCAGCAGTTACTCGGGGGGACAGGGGCGTTACGAGCAGTACTTC	CASSYSGGQGRYEQYF
once	.	TRBV11-2	TRBJ1-2	TGTGCCAGCAGCTTAGACCCAGAAAACTATGGCTACACCTTC	CASSLDPENYGYTF
.	TRBD1	TRBV18	TRBJ2-6	TGTGCCAGCTCACCGACAGGGTCTGGGGCCAACGTCCTGACTTTC	CASSPTGSGANVLTF
.	.	TRBV5-1	TRBJ2-3	TGCGCCAGCAGCTTGTCAGGGGACTCGGTCTCTACAGATACGCAGTATTTT	CASSLSGDSVSTDTQYF